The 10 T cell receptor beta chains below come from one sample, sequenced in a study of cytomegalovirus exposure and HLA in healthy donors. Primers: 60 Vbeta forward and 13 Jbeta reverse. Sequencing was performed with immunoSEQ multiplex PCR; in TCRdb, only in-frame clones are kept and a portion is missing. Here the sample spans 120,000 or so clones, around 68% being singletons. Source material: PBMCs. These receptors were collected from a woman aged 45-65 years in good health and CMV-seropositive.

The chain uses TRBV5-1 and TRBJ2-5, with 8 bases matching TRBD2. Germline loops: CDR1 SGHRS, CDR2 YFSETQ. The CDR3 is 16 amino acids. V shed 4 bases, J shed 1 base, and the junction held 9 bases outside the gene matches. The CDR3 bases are TGCGCCAGCAGCCCGGGGACTAGTTCAACCCAAGAGACCCAGTACTTC. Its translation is CASSPGTSSTQETQYF.

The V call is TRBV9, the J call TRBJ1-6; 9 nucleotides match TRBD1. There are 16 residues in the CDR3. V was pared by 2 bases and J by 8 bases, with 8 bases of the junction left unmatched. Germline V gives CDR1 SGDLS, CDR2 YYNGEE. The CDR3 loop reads CASSVNRGPGHSPLHF. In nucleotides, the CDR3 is TGTGCCAGCAGCGTTAACAGGGGGCCGGGGCATTCACCCCTCCACTTT.

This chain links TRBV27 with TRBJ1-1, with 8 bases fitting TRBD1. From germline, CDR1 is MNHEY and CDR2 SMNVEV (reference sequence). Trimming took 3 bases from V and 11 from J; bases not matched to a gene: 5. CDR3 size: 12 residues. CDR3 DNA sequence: TGTGCCAGCAGTTTTGGACAGGGCCGGGCTTTCTTT. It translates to CASSFGQGRAFF.

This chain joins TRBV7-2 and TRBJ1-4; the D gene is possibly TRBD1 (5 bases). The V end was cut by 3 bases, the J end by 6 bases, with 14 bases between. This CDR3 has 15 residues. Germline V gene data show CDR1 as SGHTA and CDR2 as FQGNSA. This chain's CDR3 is CASSFQGSSDEKLFF. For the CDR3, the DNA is TGTGCCAGCAGCTTTCAGGGATCCTCCGATGAAAAACTGTTTTTT.

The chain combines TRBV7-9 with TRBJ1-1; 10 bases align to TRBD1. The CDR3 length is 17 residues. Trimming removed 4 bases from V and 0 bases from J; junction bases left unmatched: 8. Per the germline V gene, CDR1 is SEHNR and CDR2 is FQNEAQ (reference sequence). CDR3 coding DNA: TGTGCCAGCAGCTCGATACCGGGACAGGGGATGAACACTGAAGCTTTCTTT. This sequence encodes CASSSIPGQGMNTEAFF.

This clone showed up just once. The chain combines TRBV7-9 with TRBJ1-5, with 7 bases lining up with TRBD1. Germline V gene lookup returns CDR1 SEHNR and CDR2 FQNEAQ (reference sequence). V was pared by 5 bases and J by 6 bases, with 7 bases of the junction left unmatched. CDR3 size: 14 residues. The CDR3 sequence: CASSDKQGFQPQHF. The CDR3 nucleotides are TGTGCCAGCAGCGATAAACAGGGGTTTCAGCCCCAGCATTTT.

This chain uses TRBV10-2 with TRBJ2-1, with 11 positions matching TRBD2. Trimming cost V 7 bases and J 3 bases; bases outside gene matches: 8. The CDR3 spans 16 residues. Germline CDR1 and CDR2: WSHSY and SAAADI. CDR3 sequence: CASTMGLAEIYNEQFF. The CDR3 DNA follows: TGCGCCAGCACCATGGGACTAGCGGAGATCTACAATGAGCAGTTCTTC.

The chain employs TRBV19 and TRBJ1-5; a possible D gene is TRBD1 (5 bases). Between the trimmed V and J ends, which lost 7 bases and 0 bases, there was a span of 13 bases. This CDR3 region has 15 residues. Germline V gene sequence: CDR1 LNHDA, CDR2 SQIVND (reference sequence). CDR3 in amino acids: CASTSPGGSNQPQHF. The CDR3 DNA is TGTGCCAGTACCTCTCCGGGGGGTAGCAATCAGCCCCAGCATTTT.

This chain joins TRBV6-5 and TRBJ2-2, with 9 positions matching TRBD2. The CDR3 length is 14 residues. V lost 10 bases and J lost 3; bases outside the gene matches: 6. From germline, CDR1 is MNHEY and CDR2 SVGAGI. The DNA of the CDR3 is TGTGCCACCACACTAGCGGGTGACACCGGGGAGCTGTTTTTT. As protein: CATTLAGDTGELFF.

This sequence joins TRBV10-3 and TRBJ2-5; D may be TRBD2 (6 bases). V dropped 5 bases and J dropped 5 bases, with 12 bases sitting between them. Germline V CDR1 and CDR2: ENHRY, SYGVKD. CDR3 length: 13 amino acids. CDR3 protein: CAISSSGEETQYF. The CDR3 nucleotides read TGTGCCATCAGTAGTTCGGGAGAGGAGACCCAGTACTTC.